These T cell receptor beta chains were read from a single sample in a study of siplizumab effects on memory and regulatory T cells. The table came from immunoSEQ multiplex PCR; TCRdb's copy has only in-frame clones and leaves some out. The sample has over 100,000 clones, 85% to 95% seen once. The source material was non-Treg CD4+ T cells sorted from blood. All receptors derive from a human donor in good health. The CDR3 runs from the conserved cysteine through the conserved F or W. D genes are given only for firm matches. Rows give clone size only sometimes, using once, few, many, or a class for an expanded clone.

d_call | j_call | v_call | clone_size | cdr3_nt | cdr3_aa
NA | TRBJ2-1 | TRBV6-6 | NA | TGTGCCAGCACGTTGGGCCCTACCAGCAATGAGCAGTTCTTC | CASTLGPTSNEQFF
NA | TRBJ1-3 | TRBV7-2 | NA | TGTGCCAGCAGCTTAGTCACGGTCGGAAGCTCTGGAAACACCATATATTTT | CASSLVTVGSSGNTIYF
NA | TRBJ2-3 | TRBV4-2 | once | TGTGCCAGCAGCCAAGATCGGGATACGCAGTATTTT | CASSQDRDTQYF
NA | TRBJ1-1 | TRBV7-2 | NA | TGTGCCAGCAGCTTAGGGTTGGGGGTTAGCGCTGAAGCTTTCTTT | CASSLGLGVSAEAFF
NA | TRBJ2-3 | TRBV7-2 | once | TGTGCCAGCAGCTTAGGGAGATCGCCAGATACGCAGTATTTT | CASSLGRSPDTQYF
NA | TRBJ2-2 | TRBV7-2 | NA | TGTGCCAGCAGCCCGGAGGCCGGGGAGCTGTTTTTT | CASSPEAGELFF
NA | TRBJ2-1 | TRBV6-1 | NA | TGTGCCAGCATCGAACCTAGACAAAAGGAGTTCTTC | CASIEPRQKEFF
NA | TRBJ1-2 | TRBV5-4 | NA | TGTGCCAGCAGCTTGGGAACAGCCTATGGCTACACCTTC | CASSLGTAYGYTF
TRBD1 | TRBJ1-6 | TRBV5-4 | NA | TGTGCCAGCAGCTTGGAGGCAGGGGGATCACCCCTCCACTTT | CASSLEAGGSPLHF
NA | TRBJ1-6 | TRBV5-1 | once | TGCGCCAGCAGTGTTAACACTGTCGGGAATTCACCCCTCCACTTT | CASSVNTVGNSPLHF
TRBD1 | TRBJ1-6 | TRBV27 | NA | TGTGCCAGCAGTTCCGACAGGGTTTCGAATTCACCCCTCCACTTT | CASSSDRVSNSPLHF
NA | TRBJ1-1 | TRBV28 | few | TGTGCCAGCACGAGGAGTAGAGGGAGAACTGAAGCTTTCTTT | CASTRSRGRTEAFF
NA | TRBJ1-4 | TRBV28 | NA | TGTGCCAGCAGTCAGTACGGAAAACTGTTTTTT | CASSQYGKLFF
TRBD2 | TRBJ2-1 | TRBV5-6 | NA | TGTGCCAGCAGCTTGAATCCTCGGGCGGGGGGATACAATGAGCAGTTCTTC | CASSLNPRAGGYNEQFF
TRBD1 | TRBJ1-1 | TRBV2 | NA | TGTGCCAGCAGCCTTTTGGACAGGGGGAGAACTGAAGCTTTCTTT | CASSLLDRGRTEAFF
NA | TRBJ2-1 | TRBV18 | NA | TGTGCCAGCTCACACGGGGGGCTCAATGAGCAGTTCTTC | CASSHGGLNEQFF
NA | TRBJ1-3 | TRBV6-5 | NA | TGTGCCAGCAGTTACAGGGGAGCGAACACCATATATTTT | CASSYRGANTIYF
NA | TRBJ1-2 | TRBV14 | NA | TGTGCCAGCAGCCGGGAGTCAGGGACCTATGGCTACACCTTC | CASSRESGTYGYTF
NA | TRBJ1-4 | TRBV6-5 | once | TGTGCCAGCAGTTACGGTAGGGACCGCCGGCTGTTTTTT | CASSYGRDRRLFF
NA | TRBJ1-5 | TRBV7-6 | NA | TGTGCCAGCAGCTTTCTAGGGGTCAATCAGCCCCAGCATTTT | CASSFLGVNQPQHF